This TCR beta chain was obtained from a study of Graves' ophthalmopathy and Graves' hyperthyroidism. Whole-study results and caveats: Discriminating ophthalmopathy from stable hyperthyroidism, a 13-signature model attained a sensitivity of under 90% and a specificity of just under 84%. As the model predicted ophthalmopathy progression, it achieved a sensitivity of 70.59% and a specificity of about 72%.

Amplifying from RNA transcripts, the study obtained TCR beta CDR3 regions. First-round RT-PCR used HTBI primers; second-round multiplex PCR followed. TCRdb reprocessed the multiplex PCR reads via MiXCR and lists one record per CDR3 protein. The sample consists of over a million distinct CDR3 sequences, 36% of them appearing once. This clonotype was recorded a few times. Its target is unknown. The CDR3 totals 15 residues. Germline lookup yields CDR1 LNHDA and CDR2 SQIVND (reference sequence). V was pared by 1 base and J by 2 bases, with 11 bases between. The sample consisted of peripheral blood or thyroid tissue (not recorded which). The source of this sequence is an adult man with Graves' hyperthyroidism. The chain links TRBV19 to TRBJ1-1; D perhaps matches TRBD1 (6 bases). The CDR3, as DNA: TGTGCCAGTAGTATAGGTGGACAGTATAACACTGAAGCTTTCTTT. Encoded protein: CASSIGGQYNTEAFF.